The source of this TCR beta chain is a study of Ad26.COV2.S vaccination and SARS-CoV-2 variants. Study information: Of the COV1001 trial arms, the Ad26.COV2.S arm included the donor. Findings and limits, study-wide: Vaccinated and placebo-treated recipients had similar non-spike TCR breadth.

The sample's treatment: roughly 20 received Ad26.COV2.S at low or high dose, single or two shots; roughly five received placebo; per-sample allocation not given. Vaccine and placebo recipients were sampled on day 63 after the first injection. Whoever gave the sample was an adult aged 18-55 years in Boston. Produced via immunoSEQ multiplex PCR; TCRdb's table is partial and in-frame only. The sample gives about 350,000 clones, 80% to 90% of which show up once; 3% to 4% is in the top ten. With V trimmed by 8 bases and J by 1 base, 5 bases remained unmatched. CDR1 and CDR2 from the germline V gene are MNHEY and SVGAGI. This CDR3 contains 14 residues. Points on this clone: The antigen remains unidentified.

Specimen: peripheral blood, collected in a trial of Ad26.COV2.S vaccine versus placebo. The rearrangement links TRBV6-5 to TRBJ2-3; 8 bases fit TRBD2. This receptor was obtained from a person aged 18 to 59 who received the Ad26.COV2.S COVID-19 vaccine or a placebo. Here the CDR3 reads CASCSGECTDTQYF. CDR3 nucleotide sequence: TGTGCCAGCTGTAGCGGGGAATGCACAGATACGCAGTATTTT.